One and the same sample provided the 14 T cell receptor beta chains below, sequenced in a study of neurological immune-mediated disorders. TCRdb redid the calling of the 5' RACE reads with MiXCR, one entry per CDR3 protein. The sample has about 70,000 distinct CDR3 sequences; roughly 4.8% are singletons. The sample taken for sequencing was PBMCs. The receptors come from a woman in her 70s with multiple sclerosis.

This clonotype was observed at least ten times. The gene calls are TRBV5-6 and TRBJ2-7; 13 bases line up with TRBD2. This CDR3 is 17 amino acids long. Trimming removed 4 bases from V and 3 bases from J; junction bases left unmatched: 10. The germline CDR1 and CDR2 sequences are SGHDT and YYEEEE. The CDR3 reads CASSGDGLAGVGYEQYF. In DNA form, the CDR3 reads TGTGCCAGCAGCGGGGACGGACTAGCGGGAGTCGGCTACGAGCAGTACTTC.

This clonotype was observed at least ten times. CDR3 sequence: CASSVGRGLAEVYTGELFF. The DNA of the CDR3 is TGTGCCAGCAGCGTAGGAAGAGGACTAGCGGAAGTTTACACCGGGGAGCTGTTTTTT. The chain couples TRBV9 to TRBJ2-2; 10 nucleotides align to TRBD2. Trimming removed 0 bases from V and 3 bases from J; junction bases left unmatched: 11. The CDR3 loop spans 19 amino acids. Germline-derived CDR1 and CDR2 are SGDLS and YYNGEE. The full variable domain, completed using reference TRBV9 and TRBJ2-2, is DSGVTQTPKHLITATGQRVTLRCSPRSGDLSVYWYQQSLDQGLQFLIQYYNGEERAKGNILERFSAQQFPDLHSELNLSSLELGDSALYFCASSVGRGLAEVYTGELFFGEGSRLTVL.

This chain joins TRBV2 and TRBJ2-1, with D uncertain. The CDR3 totals 13 residues. V lost 5 bases, J lost 5 bases, and 10 bases lay in between. Germline CDR1 SNHLY, CDR2 FYNNEI. CDR3 coding DNA: TGTGCCAGCAGTAGCTGGATAGACAATGAGCAGTTCTTC. Translated, it gives CASSSWIDNEQFF.

This clonotype has ten or more counts. The rearrangement joins TRBV29-1 to TRBJ1-1; no clear D gene. Germline V gene lookup returns CDR1 SQVTM and CDR2 ANQGSEA. The ends were cut back, 7 bases at V and 2 bases at J, with 14 bases in the middle. The CDR3 sequence is 13 residues long. The CDR3: CSALWPANTEAFF. Written as DNA, the CDR3 is TGCAGCGCTTTGTGGCCCGCTAACACTGAAGCTTTCTTT.

This clonotype was seen many times. V and J are TRBV29-1 and TRBJ1-1; D is unclear. The CDR3 has 13 amino acids. Trimming stripped 5 bases from V and 0 bases from J, with 10 bases between. Germline V gene data show CDR1 as SQVTM and CDR2 as ANQGSEA. As DNA, the CDR3 is TGCAGCGTTTGCGGCATTATGAACACTGAAGCTTTCTTT. It yields the protein CSVCGIMNTEAFF.

This clonotype was found many times. V usage is TRBV5-1 and J usage is TRBJ2-3; D ambiguous. The CDR3 runs 15 residues. CDR1 is SGHRS, CDR2 YFSETQ, per germline. Between the trimmed V and J ends, which lost 0 bases and 1 base, there was a span of 9 bases. The CDR3 coding sequence is TGCGCCAGCAGCTTGGTTGGAACGGGCACAGATACGCAGTATTTT. Protein product: CASSLVGTGTDTQYF.

This clonotype was counted at least ten times. This chain links TRBV3-1 with TRBJ1-1; D not certain. V was shortened by 3 bases and J by 2 bases, with 10 bases between the two germline ends. CDR3 length: 14 amino acids. Germline V lookup: CDR1 LGHDT, CDR2 YNNKEL (reference sequence). Here the CDR3 DNA reads TGTGCCAGCAGCCAGGCCAAGGGAAACACTGAAGCTTTCTTT. It yields the protein CASSQAKGNTEAFF. Complete variable domain (other parts from reference TRBV3-1 and TRBJ1-1): DTAVSQTPKYLVTQMGNDKSIKCEQNLGHDTMYWYKQDSKKFLKIMFSYNNKELIINETVPNRFSPKSPDKAHLNLHINSLELGDSAVYFCASSQAKGNTEAFFGQGTRLTVV.

The V call is TRBV15, the J call TRBJ1-1; the D gene is possibly TRBD1 (5 bases). This CDR3 has 14 residues. Trimming pared 0 bases from V and 1 base from J, leaving 6 bases between. CDR1 is LNHNV and CDR2 is YYDKDF in the germline V gene (reference sequence). CDR3 sequence (DNA): TGTGCCACCAGCAGAGAGACAGAGAACACTGAAGCTTTCTTT. Protein: CATSRETENTEAFF.

Written as DNA, the CDR3 is TGTGCCAGCACCGGGACAGTGAACACTGAAGCTTTCTTT. Translating it yields CASTGTVNTEAFF. The chain uses TRBV6-5 and TRBJ1-1; 7 bases align to TRBD1. The ends lost 7 bases at V and 0 bases at J; junction bases unmatched: 2. Germline assignment: CDR1 MNHEY and CDR2 SVGAGI. The CDR3 contains 13 residues.

The chain recombines TRBV24-1 with TRBJ2-3; 8 bases are a match to TRBD1. This CDR3 comprises 16 residues. The V gene end was trimmed by 3 bases and the J gene end by 2 bases; junction bases not matched to a gene: 6. The germline gives CDR1 KGHDR, CDR2 SFDVKD. The CDR3 spells CATSDGTGGYTDTQYF. The CDR3 DNA follows: TGTGCCACCAGTGATGGGACAGGAGGATACACAGATACGCAGTATTTT.

This clonotype showed up just a few times. V usage is TRBV29-1 and J usage is TRBJ2-5; no clear D. Germline V gene sequence: CDR1 SQVTM, CDR2 ANQGSEA. The CDR3 loop spans 14 amino acids. V dropped 4 bases and J dropped 2 bases, with 14 bases sitting between them. The CDR3 DNA is TGCAGCGTTGTTTTTGGTGGTACTCAAGAGACCCAGTACTTC. This gives the protein CSVVFGGTQETQYF. The whole variable domain, filled in from reference TRBV29-1 and TRBJ2-5, reads SAVISQKPSRDICQRGTSLTIQCQVDSQVTMMFWYRQQPGQSLTLIATANQGSEATYESGFVIDKFPISRPNLTFSTLTVSNMSPEDSSIYLCSVVFGGTQETQYFGPGTRLLVL.

This clonotype showed up many times. The V gene is TRBV25-1, the J gene TRBJ2-5; D may match TRBD1 or TRBD2 (6 bases each). V was shortened by 6 bases and J by 1 base, with 12 bases between the two germline ends. The germline V gene encodes CDR1 MGHDK and CDR2 SYGVNS. The CDR3 covers 14 residues. The CDR3 bases are TGTGCCAGCAGCCCCGGAGGGGGCCAAGAGACCCAGTACTTC. Its translation: CASSPGGGQETQYF.

This clonotype was observed many times. J is TRBJ1-1 and V is TRBV5-1; 10 bases are a match to TRBD1. The length of the CDR3 is 16 residues. The ends lost 0 bases at V and 6 bases at J; junction bases unmatched: 8. Germline assignment: CDR1 SGHRS and CDR2 YFSETQ. CDR3 nucleotides: TGCGCCAGCAGCTTGGGGACAGGGGGTCTATCCGCTGAAGCTTTCTTT. It codes for CASSLGTGGLSAEAFF.

This clonotype was found many times. The chain couples TRBV20-1 to TRBJ1-2; 7 bases match TRBD1. This CDR3 is 14 amino acids long. Germline V CDR1 and CDR2: DFQATT, SNEGSKA (reference sequence). V lost 5 bases to trimming and J lost 3 bases; unmatched junction nucleotides: 9. The CDR3 coding sequence is TGCAGTGCTTCACCACAGGGGCGATACTATGGCTACACCTTC. It yields the protein CSASPQGRYYGYTF.